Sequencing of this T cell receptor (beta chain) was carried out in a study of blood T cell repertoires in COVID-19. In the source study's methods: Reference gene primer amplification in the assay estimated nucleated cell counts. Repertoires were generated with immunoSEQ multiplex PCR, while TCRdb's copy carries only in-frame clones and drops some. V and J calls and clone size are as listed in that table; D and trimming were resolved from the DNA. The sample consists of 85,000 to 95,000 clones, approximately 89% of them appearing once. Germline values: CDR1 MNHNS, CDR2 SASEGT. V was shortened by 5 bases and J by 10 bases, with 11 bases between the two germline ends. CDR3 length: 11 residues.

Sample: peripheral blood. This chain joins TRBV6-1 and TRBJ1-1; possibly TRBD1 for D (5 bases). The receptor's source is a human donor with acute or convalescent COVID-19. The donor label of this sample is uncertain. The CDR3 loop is CASSTGGGAFF. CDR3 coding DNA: TGTGCCAGCAGTACCGGGGGGGGAGCTTTCTTT.